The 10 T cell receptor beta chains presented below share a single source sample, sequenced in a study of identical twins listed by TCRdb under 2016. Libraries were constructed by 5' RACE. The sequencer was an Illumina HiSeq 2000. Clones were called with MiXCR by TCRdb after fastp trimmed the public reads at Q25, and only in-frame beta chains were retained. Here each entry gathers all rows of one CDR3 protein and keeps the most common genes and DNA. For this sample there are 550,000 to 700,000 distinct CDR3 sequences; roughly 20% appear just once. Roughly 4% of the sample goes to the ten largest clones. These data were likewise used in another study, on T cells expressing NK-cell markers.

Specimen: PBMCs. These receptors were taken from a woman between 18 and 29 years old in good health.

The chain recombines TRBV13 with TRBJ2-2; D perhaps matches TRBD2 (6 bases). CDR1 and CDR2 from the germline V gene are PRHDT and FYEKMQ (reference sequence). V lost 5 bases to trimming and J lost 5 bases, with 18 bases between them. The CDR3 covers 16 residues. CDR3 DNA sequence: TGTGCCAGCAGCCCTATTAGGCGGGGCTCAACCGGGGAGCTGTTTTTT. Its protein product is CASSPIRRGSTGELFF. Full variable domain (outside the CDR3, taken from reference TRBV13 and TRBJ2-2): AAGVIQSPRHLIKEKRETATLKCYPIPRHDTVYWYQQGPGQDPQFLISFYEKMQSDKGSIPDRFSAQQFSDYHSELNMSSLELGDSALYFCASSPIRRGSTGELFFGEGSRLTVL.

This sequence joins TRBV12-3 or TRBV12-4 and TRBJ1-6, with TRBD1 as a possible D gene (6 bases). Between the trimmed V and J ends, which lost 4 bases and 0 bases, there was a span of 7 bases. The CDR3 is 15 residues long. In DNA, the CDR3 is TGTGCCAGCAGTTCCAGGGGCTCCTATAATTCACCCCTCCACTTT. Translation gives CASSSRGSYNSPLHF.

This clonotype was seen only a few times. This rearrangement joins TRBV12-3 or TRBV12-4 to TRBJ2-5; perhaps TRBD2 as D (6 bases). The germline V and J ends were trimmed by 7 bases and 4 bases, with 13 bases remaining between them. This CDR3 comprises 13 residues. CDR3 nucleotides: TGTGCCAGCACTCATAGCGGCCGAGAGACCCAGTACTTC. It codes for CASTHSGRETQYF.

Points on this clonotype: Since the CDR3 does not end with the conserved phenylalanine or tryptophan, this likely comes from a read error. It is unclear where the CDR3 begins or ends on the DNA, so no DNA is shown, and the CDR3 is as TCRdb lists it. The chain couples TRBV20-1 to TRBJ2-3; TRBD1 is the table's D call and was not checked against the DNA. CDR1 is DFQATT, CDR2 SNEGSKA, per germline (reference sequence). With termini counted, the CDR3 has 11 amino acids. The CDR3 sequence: CSARAPMGGGR.

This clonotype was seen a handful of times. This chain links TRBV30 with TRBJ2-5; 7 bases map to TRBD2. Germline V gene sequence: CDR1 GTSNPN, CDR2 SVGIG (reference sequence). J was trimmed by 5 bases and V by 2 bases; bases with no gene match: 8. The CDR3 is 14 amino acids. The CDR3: CAWSFGAGAETQYF. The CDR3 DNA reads TGTGCCTGGAGTTTCGGGGCGGGAGCTGAGACCCAGTACTTC. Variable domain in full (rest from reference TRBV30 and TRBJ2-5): SQTIHQWPATLVQPVGSPLSLECTVEGTSNPNLYWYRQAAGRGLQLLFYSVGIGQISSEVPQNLSASRPQDRQFILSSKKLLLSDSGFYLCAWSFGAGAETQYFGPGTRLLVL.

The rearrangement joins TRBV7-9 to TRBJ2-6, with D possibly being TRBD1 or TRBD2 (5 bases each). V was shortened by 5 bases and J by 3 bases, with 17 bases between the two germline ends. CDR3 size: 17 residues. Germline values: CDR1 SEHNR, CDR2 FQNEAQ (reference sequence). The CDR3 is CASSPSWGPIGANVLTF. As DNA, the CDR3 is TGTGCCAGCAGCCCAAGCTGGGGACCGATTGGGGCCAACGTCCTGACTTTC.

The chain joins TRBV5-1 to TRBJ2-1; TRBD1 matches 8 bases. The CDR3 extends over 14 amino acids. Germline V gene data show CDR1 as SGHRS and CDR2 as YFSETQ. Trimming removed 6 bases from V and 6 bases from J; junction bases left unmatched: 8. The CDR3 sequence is CASTGQGALNEQFF. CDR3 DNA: TGCGCCAGCACCGGACAGGGAGCGCTCAATGAGCAGTTCTTC. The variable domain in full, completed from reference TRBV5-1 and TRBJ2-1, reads KAGVTQTPRYLIKTRGQQVTLSCSPISGHRSVSWYQQTPGQGLQFLFEYFSETQRNKGNFPGRFSGRQFSNSRSEMNVSTLELGDSALYLCASTGQGALNEQFFGPGTRLTVL.

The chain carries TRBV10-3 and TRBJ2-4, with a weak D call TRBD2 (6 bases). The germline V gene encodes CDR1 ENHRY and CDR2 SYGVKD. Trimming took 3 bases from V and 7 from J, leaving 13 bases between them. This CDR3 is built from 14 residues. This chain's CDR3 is CAISDSGRSNIQYF. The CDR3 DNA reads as TGTGCCATCAGTGACTCAGGGAGGAGTAACATTCAGTACTTC.

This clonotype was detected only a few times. CDR3 sequence (DNA): TGTGCCAGCAGCTTAAGGTCCCCAGCGGGAGGGCCTTACGAGCAGTACTTC. Translation: CASSLRSPAGGPYEQYF. The V and J genes are TRBV7-2 and TRBJ2-7, with 10 nucleotides matching TRBD2. The CDR3 has 17 amino acids. V shed 2 bases, J shed 4 bases, and the junction held 11 bases outside the gene matches. In germline, CDR1 is SGHTA, CDR2 FQGNSA.

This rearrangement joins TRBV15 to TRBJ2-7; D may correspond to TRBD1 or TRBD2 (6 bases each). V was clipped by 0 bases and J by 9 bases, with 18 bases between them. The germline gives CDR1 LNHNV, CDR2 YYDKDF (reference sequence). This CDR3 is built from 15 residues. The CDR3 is CATSRDRLVGGVQYF. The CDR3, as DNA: TGTGCCACCAGCAGAGATCGTCTAGTGGGGGGCGTGCAGTACTTC.